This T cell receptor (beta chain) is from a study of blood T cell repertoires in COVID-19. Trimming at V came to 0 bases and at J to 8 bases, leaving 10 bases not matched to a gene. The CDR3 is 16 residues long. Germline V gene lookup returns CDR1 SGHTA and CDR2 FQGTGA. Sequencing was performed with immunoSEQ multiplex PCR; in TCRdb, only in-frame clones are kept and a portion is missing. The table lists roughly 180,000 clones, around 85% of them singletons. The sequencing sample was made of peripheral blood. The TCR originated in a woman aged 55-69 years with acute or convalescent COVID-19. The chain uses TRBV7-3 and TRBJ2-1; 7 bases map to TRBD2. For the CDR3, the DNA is TGTGCCAGCAGCTTAACGTCGGGCGGGGGTTCTTATGAGCAGTTCTTC. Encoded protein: CASSLTSGGGSYEQFF.